This TCR beta chain derives from a study of T cell responses to AZD1222 COVID-19 vaccine. Findings and caveats of the study: In a largely white British group with more females than males, clonal diversity was possibly underestimated.

The germline V gene encodes CDR1 MNHEY and CDR2 SMNVEV (reference sequence). CDR3 length: 15 residues. Trimming took off 6 bases at V and 3 bases at J, with 18 bases between the two ends. This clone was observed a handful of times. The antigen remains unidentified. Method: immunoSEQ multiplex PCR; TCRdb's copy keeps in-frame clones and lacks some. This table holds about 90,000 clones, 75% to 90% found once. Second-dose intervals of approximately 4 or approximately 12 weeks were pooled. The starting material was peripheral blood, obtained 28 days after the second AZD1222 dose. This receptor was obtained from an adult who received the AZD1222 COVID-19 vaccine. This chain connects TRBV27 to TRBJ2-7; tentatively, D is TRBD1 (6 bases). This CDR3 reads CASSKTGNYYYEQYF. DNA of the CDR3: TGTGCCAGCAGCAAAACAGGGAACTACTACTACGAGCAGTACTTC.